This T cell receptor (beta chain) was captured in a study of technical replicates of blood from a handful of donors. Here immunoSEQ multiplex PCR was the method, and the copy in TCRdb shows in-frame clones only, minus some. The sample includes 74,000 or so clones, about 92% seen only once; the top ten take around 0.4%. V was pared by 0 bases and J by 7 bases, with 12 bases between. Germline V gene data show CDR1 as LGHNA and CDR2 as YNFKEQ. The CDR3 is 15 residues long. The genes are TRBV4-2 and TRBJ1-4, with a weak D call TRBD1 (5 bases). Sequencing was done on a sample of T cells isolated from PBMCs. The clonotype was recovered from a human donor in good health. The CDR3 DNA is TGTGCCAGCAGCCAAGAACAGGTAGAAATTGAAAAACTGTTTTTT. Residues: CASSQEQVEIEKLFF.